The 19 T cell receptor beta chains below were found in one sample sequenced in a study of blood T cell repertoires in COVID-19. Sequencing used immunoSEQ multiplex PCR; TCRdb keeps in-frame clones, though not all of them. This sample yields around 400,000 clones, of which more than 70% are seen a single time; approximately 2.4% belongs to the top ten. Sequencing input: peripheral blood. The receptors originated from a woman aged 55-70 years with COVID-19, enrolled during active disease.

The chain joins TRBV15 to TRBJ1-1; tentative D call: TRBD1 (6 bases). CDR1 LNHNV and CDR2 YYDKDF come from the germline V gene (reference sequence). V was trimmed by 5 bases and J by 4 bases, leaving 17 bases between them. The CDR3 extends over 15 amino acids. CDR3 in DNA: TGTGCCACCAGCCGCGCTGGAGAAGGGGGCACTGAAGCTTTCTTT. This codes for CATSRAGEGGTEAFF.

The chain couples TRBV9 to TRBJ1-1; unclear D gene. The germline CDR1 and CDR2 sequences are SGDLS and YYNGEE. The CDR3 spans 16 residues. V gave up 3 bases and J gave up 7 bases, with 22 bases separating them. The chain's CDR3 is CASSAHPGRAGGEAFF. CDR3 nucleotides: TGTGCCAGCAGCGCACACCCCGGGAGGGCGGGTGGTGAAGCTTTCTTT.

This chain joins TRBV4-1 and TRBJ1-5; D remains unclear. Germline loops: CDR1 MGHRA, CDR2 YSYEKL. V was clipped by 6 bases and J by 9 bases, with 15 bases between them. The CDR3 is made up of 13 amino acids. This CDR3 is CASSVDSGLPQHF. CDR3 DNA: TGCGCCAGCAGTGTTGATTCAGGTTTGCCCCAGCATTTT.

The chain has TRBV12-5 and TRBJ2-1; 7 bases agree with TRBD1. CDR3 length: 12 residues. The trim removed 6 bases at V and 10 bases at J, leaving 6 bases unmatched. CDR1 is LGHNT and CDR2 is FRNRAP in the germline V gene. CDR3 in amino acids: CASGINRGEQFF. CDR3 DNA: TGTGCTAGTGGAATCAACAGGGGAGAGCAGTTCTTC.

The rearrangement uses TRBV7-3 and TRBJ1-1, with TRBD1 identical over 9 bases. Germline CDR1 and CDR2: SGHTA and FQGTGA. CDR3 length: 14 amino acids. V was pared by 2 bases and J by 4 bases, with 2 bases of the junction left unmatched. CDR3 coding DNA: TGTGCCAGCAGCTTAGAGGGACAGGGCACTGAAGCTTTCTTT. Translating it yields CASSLEGQGTEAFF.

Turning to this clone: Other DNA sequences in the sample encode the same CDR3. This chain joins TRBV6-5 and TRBJ1-2, with 9 positions matching TRBD1. CDR1 is MNHEY, CDR2 SVGAGI, per germline. This CDR3 comprises 13 residues. Trimming took 6 bases from V and 4 from J; bases not matched to a gene: 3. CDR3 loop: CASRRTGAYGYTF. DNA of the CDR3: TGTGCCAGCAGACGGACAGGGGCCTATGGCTACACCTTC.

The chain joins TRBV5-1 to TRBJ1-4, with D possibly being TRBD1 (6 bases). With 2 bases removed from V and 0 bases from J, the gap between germline ends came to 11 bases. The germline V gene encodes CDR1 SGHRS and CDR2 YFSETQ. The length of the CDR3 is 16 residues. The CDR3 loop reads CASSFQGRATNEKLFF. CDR3 DNA sequence: TGCGCCAGCAGCTTCCAGGGGAGGGCAACTAATGAAAAACTGTTTTTT.

The DNA of the CDR3 is TGTGCCAGCAGCTCAACCCGGGTTCTGTTTTATAGCAATCAGCCCCAGCATTTT. Protein: CASSSTRVLFYSNQPQHF. The rearrangement joins TRBV7-8 to TRBJ1-5; D uncertain. The CDR3 is 18 amino acids. The V and J ends lost 4 bases and 0 bases respectively, with 19 bases between them. Per germline, CDR1 SGHVS and CDR2 FQNEAQ.

The chain carries TRBV28 and TRBJ2-7; no firm D call. CDR3 length equals 13 residues. V lost 6 bases and J 6 bases, leaving 15 bases between the germline ends. Per the germline V gene, CDR1 is MDHEN and CDR2 is SYDVKM. CDR3: CASSLRGVGEQYF. The CDR3 DNA reads as TGTGCCAGCAGCCTTAGAGGCGTCGGCGAGCAGTACTTC.

The V and J genes are TRBV3-1 (or the pseudogene TRBV3-2) and TRBJ2-7; the D gene is possibly TRBD2 (5 bases). CDR3 length: 16 amino acids. The ends were cut back, 1 base at V and 2 bases at J, with 15 bases in the middle. CDR1 and CDR2 from the germline V gene are LGHDT and YNNKEL (reference sequence). CDR3 in amino acids: CASSQGTPLIPYEQYF. The DNA for the CDR3 is TGTGCCAGCAGCCAAGGGACTCCCCTCATCCCCTACGAGCAGTACTTC.

The chain combines TRBV19 with TRBJ1-2; possible D gene TRBD1, 6 bases. CDR1 and CDR2 (germline): LNHDA, SQIVND (reference sequence). V was cut by 7 bases and J by 5 bases, with 14 bases left in between. The CDR3 contains 13 residues. CDR3 residues: CASTHRARYGYTF. CDR3 bases: TGTGCCAGTACCCACAGGGCCAGATATGGCTACACCTTC.

The V call is TRBV2, the J call TRBJ1-1; TRBD1 matches at 7 bases. The CDR3 runs to 14 residues. CDR1 and CDR2 (germline): SNHLY, FYNNEI. With 6 bases clipped from V and 1 base from J, the junction kept 5 bases outside the gene matches. In DNA form, the CDR3 reads TGTGCCAGCAGCCGACAGGGCCAGAACACTGAAGCTTTCTTT. Translation gives CASSRQGQNTEAFF.

This rearrangement joins TRBV20-1 to TRBJ2-1; D might be TRBD2 (6 bases). Trimming removed 3 bases from V and 3 bases from J, with 18 bases in between. The CDR3 length is 16 residues. The germline V gene encodes CDR1 DFQATT and CDR2 SNEGSKA (reference sequence). CDR3 coding DNA: TGCAGTGCTAGTGACTCAACCGGGACTCACTACAATGAGCAGTTCTTC. Translated, it gives CSASDSTGTHYNEQFF.

The chain carries TRBV7-9 and TRBJ2-2; perhaps TRBD1 as D (5 bases). The CDR3 runs 17 residues. Trimming took off 7 bases at V and 0 bases at J, with 18 bases between the two ends. The V gene's germline CDR1 is SEHNR and CDR2 FQNEAQ (reference sequence). The CDR3, as DNA: TGTGCCAGCAAGTTCAACCCAAGACAGACGAACACCGGGGAGCTGTTTTTT. This gives the protein CASKFNPRQTNTGELFF.

The CDR3 DNA reads as TGTGCCAGCAGGGGCTCAGGGTACTATGGCTACACCTTC. Encoded protein: CASRGSGYYGYTF. The rearrangement links TRBV2 to TRBJ1-2; maybe TRBD1 (5 bases). Germline lookup yields CDR1 SNHLY and CDR2 FYNNEI. The ends were cut back, 6 bases at V and 3 bases at J, with 11 bases in the middle. CDR3 size: 13 residues.

The chain recombines TRBV5-1 with TRBJ1-2; D possibly corresponds to TRBD1 (6 bases). CDR1 is SGHRS and CDR2 is YFSETQ in the germline V gene. This CDR3 comprises 15 residues. V was shortened by 4 bases and J by 7 bases, with 20 bases between the two germline ends. CDR3 sequence: CASSQTLGGSGGYTF. In DNA, the CDR3 is TGCGCCAGCAGCCAGACTTTAGGGGGTAGTGGTGGCTACACCTTC.

The chain employs TRBV3-1 (or the pseudogene TRBV3-2) and TRBJ2-3; possible D gene TRBD2, 5 bases. The CDR3 runs 17 residues. Trimming stripped 4 bases from V and 0 bases from J, with 17 bases between. CDR1 and CDR2 (germline): LGHDT, YNNKEL (reference sequence). Here the CDR3 DNA reads TGTGCCAGCAGCCCTAACTCCGGAGCGGTTAGCACAGATACGCAGTATTTT. It yields the protein CASSPNSGAVSTDTQYF.

Only one count was recorded for this clone. The chain joins TRBV29-1 to TRBJ1-5, with D possibly matching TRBD1 (6 bases). The CDR3 has 16 amino acids. The germline CDR1 and CDR2 sequences are SQVTM and ANQGSEA. V shed 5 bases and J shed 0 bases, with 17 bases lying between them. The CDR3 DNA reads TGCAGCGTTCTAGGGACGACAGGCGATAGCAATCAGCCCCAGCATTTT. Its protein product is CSVLGTTGDSNQPQHF.

This clone appeared a few times. The chain employs TRBV6-6 and TRBJ1-1, with 9 bases lining up with TRBD1. V lost 5 bases to trimming and J lost 3 bases; unmatched junction nucleotides: 4. This CDR3 contains 14 residues. Germline V gene sequence: CDR1 MNHNY, CDR2 SVGAGI (reference sequence). Written as DNA, the CDR3 is TGTGCCAGCAGTACCCGGACAGGGGACACTGAAGCTTTCTTT. This codes for CASSTRTGDTEAFF.